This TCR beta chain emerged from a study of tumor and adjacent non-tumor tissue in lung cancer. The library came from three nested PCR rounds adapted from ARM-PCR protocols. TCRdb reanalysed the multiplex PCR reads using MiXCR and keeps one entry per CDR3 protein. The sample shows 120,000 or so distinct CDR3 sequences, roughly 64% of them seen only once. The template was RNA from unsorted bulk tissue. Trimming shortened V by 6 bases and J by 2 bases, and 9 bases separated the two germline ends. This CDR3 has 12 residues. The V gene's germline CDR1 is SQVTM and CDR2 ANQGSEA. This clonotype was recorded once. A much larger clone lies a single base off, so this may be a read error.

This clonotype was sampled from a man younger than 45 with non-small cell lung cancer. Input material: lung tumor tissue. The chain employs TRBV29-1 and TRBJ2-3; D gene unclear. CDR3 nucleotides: TGCAGCGTGCTCCATAACACAGATACGCAGTATTTT. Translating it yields CSVLHNTDTQYF.